The sequence of this TCR beta chain was determined in a study of early T cells in non-severe SARS-CoV-2 infection. This clonotype came up many times. TCRdb used MiXCR to reprocess the 5' RACE reads, holding one entry per CDR3 protein. The repertoire holds roughly 58,000 distinct CDR3 sequences, with about 6.2% as singletons. CDR1 and CDR2 from the germline V gene are MNHNY and SVGAGI (reference sequence). V was pared by 0 bases and J by 7 bases, with 13 bases between. This CDR3 is built from 15 residues. The chain is built from TRBV6-6 and TRBJ1-5, with D possibly TRBD1 on 5 matching bases. The receptor's source is an adult who was a healthcare worker with PCR-confirmed SARS-CoV-2 infection or an uninfected control (not recorded which). Sequenced input: whole blood. The CDR3, as DNA: TGTGCCAGCAGTTACTCGCGGCCAGGGAGCCAGCCCCAGCATTTT. It encodes CASSYSRPGSQPQHF.